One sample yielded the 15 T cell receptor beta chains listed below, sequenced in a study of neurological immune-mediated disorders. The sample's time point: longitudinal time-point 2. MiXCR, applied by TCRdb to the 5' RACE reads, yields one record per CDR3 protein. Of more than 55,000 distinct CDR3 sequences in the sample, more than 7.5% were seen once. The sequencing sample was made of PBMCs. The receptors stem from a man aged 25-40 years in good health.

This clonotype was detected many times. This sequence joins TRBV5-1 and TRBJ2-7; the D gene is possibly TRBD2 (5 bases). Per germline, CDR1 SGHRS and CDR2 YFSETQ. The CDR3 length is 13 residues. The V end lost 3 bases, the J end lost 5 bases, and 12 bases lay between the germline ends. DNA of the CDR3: TGCGCCAGCAGCTCGGGGATACGGAACGAGCAGTACTTC. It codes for CASSSGIRNEQYF.

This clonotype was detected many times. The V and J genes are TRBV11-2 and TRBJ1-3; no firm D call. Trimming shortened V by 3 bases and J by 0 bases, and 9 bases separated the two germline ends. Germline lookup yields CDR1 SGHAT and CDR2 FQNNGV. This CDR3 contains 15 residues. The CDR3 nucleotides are TGTGCCAGCAGCTTCCAAGGCCTCTCTGGAAACACCATATATTTT. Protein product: CASSFQGLSGNTIYF.

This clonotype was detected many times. The CDR3 nucleotides are TGTGCCAGCAGTTACTCGAGGGAGAGCAATCAGCCCCAGCATTTT. Translation gives CASSYSRESNQPQHF. The V call is TRBV6-6, the J call TRBJ1-5; no reliable D call. The CDR3 spans 15 residues. V was pared by 0 bases and J by 1 base, with 7 bases between. Germline-derived CDR1 and CDR2 are MNHNY and SVGAGI (reference sequence).

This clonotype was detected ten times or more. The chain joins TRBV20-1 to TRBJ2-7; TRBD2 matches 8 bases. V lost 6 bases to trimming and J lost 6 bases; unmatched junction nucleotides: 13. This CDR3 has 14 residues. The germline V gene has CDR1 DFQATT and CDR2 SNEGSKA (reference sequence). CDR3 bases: TGCAGTGCAAACGCCGGGACTAGATTAGGCGAGCAGTACTTC. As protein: CSANAGTRLGEQYF.

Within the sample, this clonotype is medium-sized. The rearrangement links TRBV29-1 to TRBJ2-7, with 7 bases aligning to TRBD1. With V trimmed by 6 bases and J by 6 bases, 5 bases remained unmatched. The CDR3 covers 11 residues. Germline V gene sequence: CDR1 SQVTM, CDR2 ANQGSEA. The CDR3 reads CSVTTGAEQYF. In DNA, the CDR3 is TGCAGCGTCACCACAGGGGCCGAGCAGTACTTC.

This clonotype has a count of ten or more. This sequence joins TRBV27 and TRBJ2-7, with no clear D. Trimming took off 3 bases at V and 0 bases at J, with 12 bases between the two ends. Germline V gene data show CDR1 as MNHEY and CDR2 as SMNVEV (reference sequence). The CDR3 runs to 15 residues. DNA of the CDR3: TGTGCCAGCAGTTTCTGGCAGGATAGCTCCTACGAGCAGTACTTC. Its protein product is CASSFWQDSSYEQYF.

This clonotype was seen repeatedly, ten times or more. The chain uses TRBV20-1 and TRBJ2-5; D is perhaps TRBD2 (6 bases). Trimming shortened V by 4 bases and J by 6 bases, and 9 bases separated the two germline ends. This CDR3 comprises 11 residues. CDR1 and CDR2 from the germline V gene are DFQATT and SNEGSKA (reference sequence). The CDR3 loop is CSANGRKTQYF. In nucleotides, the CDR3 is TGCAGTGCTAACGGGAGAAAGACCCAGTACTTC.

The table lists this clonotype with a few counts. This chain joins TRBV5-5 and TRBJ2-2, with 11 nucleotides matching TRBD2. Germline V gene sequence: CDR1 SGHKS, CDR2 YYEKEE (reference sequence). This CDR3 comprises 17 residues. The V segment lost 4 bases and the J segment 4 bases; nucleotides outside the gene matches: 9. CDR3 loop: CASSDTSGSSVTGELFF. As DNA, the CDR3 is TGTGCCAGCAGCGACACTAGCGGGAGTTCAGTCACCGGGGAGCTGTTTTTT.

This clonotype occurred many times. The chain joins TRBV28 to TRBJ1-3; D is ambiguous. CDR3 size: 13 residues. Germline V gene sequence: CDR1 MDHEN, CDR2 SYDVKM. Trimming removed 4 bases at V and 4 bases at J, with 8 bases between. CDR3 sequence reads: CASSYGGGNTIYF. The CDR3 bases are TGTGCCAGCAGTTATGGAGGAGGAAACACCATATATTTT.

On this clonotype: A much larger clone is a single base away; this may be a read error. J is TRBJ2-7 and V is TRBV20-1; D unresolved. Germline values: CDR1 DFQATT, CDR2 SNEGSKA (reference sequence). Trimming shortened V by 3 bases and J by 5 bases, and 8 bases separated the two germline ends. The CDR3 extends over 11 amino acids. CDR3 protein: CSARDLHEQYF. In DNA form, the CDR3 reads TGCAGTGCTAGGGATCTCCACGAGCAGTACTTC.

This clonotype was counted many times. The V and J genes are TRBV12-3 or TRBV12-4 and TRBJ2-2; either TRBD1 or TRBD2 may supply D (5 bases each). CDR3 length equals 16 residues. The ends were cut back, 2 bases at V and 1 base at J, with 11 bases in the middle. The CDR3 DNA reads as TGTGCCAGCAGTTTAATGGGGACGGTGAACACCGGGGAGCTGTTTTTT. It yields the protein CASSLMGTVNTGELFF.

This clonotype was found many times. The CDR3 loop reads CASSLQGRVYGYTF. As DNA, the CDR3 is TGTGCCAGCAGTTTACAGGGGAGGGTCTATGGCTACACCTTC. The chain uses TRBV27 and TRBJ1-2, with D maybe TRBD1 (6 bases). This CDR3 has 14 amino acids. Germline CDR1 reads MNHEY; CDR2 reads SMNVEV (reference sequence). With 2 bases removed from V and 4 bases from J, the gap between germline ends came to 11 bases.

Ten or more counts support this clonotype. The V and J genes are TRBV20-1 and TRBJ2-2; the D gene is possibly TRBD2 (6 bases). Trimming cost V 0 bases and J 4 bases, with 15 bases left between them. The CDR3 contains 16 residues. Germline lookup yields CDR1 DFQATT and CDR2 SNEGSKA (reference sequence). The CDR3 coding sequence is TGCAGTGCTAGAGATGTGGTAGCGGAGGCCACCGGGGAGCTGTTTTTT. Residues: CSARDVVAEATGELFF.

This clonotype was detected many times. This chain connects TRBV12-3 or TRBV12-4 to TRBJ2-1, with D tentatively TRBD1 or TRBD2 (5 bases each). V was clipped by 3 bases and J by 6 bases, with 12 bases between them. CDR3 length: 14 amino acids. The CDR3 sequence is CASSLGDAGNEQFF. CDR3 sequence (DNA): TGTGCCAGCAGTTTGGGGGACGCCGGCAATGAGCAGTTCTTC.

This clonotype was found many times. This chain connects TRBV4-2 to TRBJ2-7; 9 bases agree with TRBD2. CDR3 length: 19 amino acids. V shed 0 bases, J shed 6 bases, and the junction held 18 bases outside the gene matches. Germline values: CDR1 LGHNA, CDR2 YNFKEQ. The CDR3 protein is CASSQDHSNLASGVGEQYF. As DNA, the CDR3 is TGTGCCAGCAGCCAAGATCACTCTAATTTGGCTAGCGGGGTGGGCGAGCAGTACTTC.